The 20 T cell receptor beta chains listed next were all sequenced from one sample in a study of shared clonotypes between healthy human individuals. Naive CD8 cells, CD45RO-negative and positively selected for CCR7, excluded terminally differentiated effector memory CD45RA+ cells. Sequencing used immunoSEQ multiplex PCR; TCRdb keeps in-frame clones, though not all of them. The profile shows hundreds of thousands of clones, 95% to 98% of them singletons. Sequenced sample: naive CD8+ T cells sorted from blood. These receptor sequences come from a man under 40 in good health.

The rearrangement links TRBV14 to TRBJ2-7, with 7 bases identical to TRBD2. CDR1 and CDR2 from the germline V gene are SGHDN and FVKESK. The CDR3 covers 15 residues. J was trimmed by 3 bases and V by 6 bases; bases with no gene match: 11. The CDR3 nucleotides are TGTGCCAGCAGTCCTCTAGCGGAGTCGGTCTACGAGCAGTACTTC. Translating gives CASSPLAESVYEQYF.

The chain combines TRBV7-9 with TRBJ1-1; no clear D. Deletions cut 5 bases from V and 5 bases from J, with 15 bases between. The CDR3 length is 14 residues. CDR1 and CDR2 from the germline V gene are SEHNR and FQNEAQ (reference sequence). This CDR3 reads CASSAPSRKTEAFF. The DNA for the CDR3 is TGTGCCAGCAGCGCGCCTTCCAGAAAGACTGAAGCTTTCTTT.

As for this clone: In the same sample, other DNA sequences code for this CDR3. The chain uses TRBV27 and TRBJ2-1; 12 bases align to TRBD2. CDR1 is MNHEY, CDR2 SMNVEV, per germline (reference sequence). The V segment lost 6 bases and the J segment 0 bases; nucleotides outside the gene matches: 3. The CDR3 extends over 16 amino acids. This chain's CDR3 is CASSLGLAGSYNEQFF. The CDR3, as DNA: TGTGCCAGCAGCCTGGGACTAGCGGGCTCCTACAATGAGCAGTTCTTC.

The V and J genes are TRBV2 and TRBJ1-2; D is perhaps TRBD1 (6 bases). The length of the CDR3 is 15 residues. Trimming took 10 bases from V and 4 from J, leaving 22 bases between them. CDR1 and CDR2 (germline): SNHLY, FYNNEI. CDR3 region: CATYRSDSRGYGYTF. The CDR3 region has the DNA TGTGCCACCTACAGGTCGGACAGTCGAGGCTATGGCTACACCTTC. Variable domain in full (rest from reference TRBV2 and TRBJ1-2): EPEVTQTPSHQVTQMGQEVILRCVPISNHLYFYWYRQILGQKVEFLVSFYNNEISEKSEIFDDQFSVERPDGSNFTLKIRSTKLEDSAMYFCATYRSDSRGYGYTFGSGTRLTVV.

The chain joins TRBV9 to TRBJ1-2; TRBD1 agrees at 9 bases. CDR3 length: 14 amino acids. Germline V gene data show CDR1 as SGDLS and CDR2 as YYNGEE. The V segment lost 5 bases and the J segment 5 bases; nucleotides outside the gene matches: 7. The CDR3 bases are TGTGCCAGCAGGGGGACAGGGCAGGGATATGGCTACACCTTC. It translates to CASRGTGQGYGYTF.

This chain links TRBV5-1 with TRBJ2-3; D uncertain. Germline CDR1 is SGHRS and CDR2 is YFSETQ. V was shortened by 4 bases and J by 1 base, with 7 bases between the two germline ends. There are 13 residues in the CDR3. The CDR3 bases are TGCGCCAGCAGCCCGTTTGGCACAGATACGCAGTATTTT. Protein sequence: CASSPFGTDTQYF.

This sequence joins TRBV2 and TRBJ2-7; D perhaps matches TRBD2 (6 bases). Germline V lookup: CDR1 SNHLY, CDR2 FYNNEI. The CDR3 consists of 16 residues. Trimming took off 6 bases at V and 2 bases at J, with 20 bases between the two ends. CDR3 protein: CASSLSTGTLTYEQYF. CDR3 bases: TGTGCCAGCAGCCTCAGTACCGGGACTTTGACCTACGAGCAGTACTTC.

The V call is TRBV18, the J call TRBJ2-7; 7 bases are shared with TRBD1. V dropped 4 bases and J dropped 0; count of bases not matched to a gene: 6. Germline CDR1 is KGHSH and CDR2 is LQKENI. The CDR3 extends over 15 amino acids. CDR3 protein: CASSRGQDSSYEQYF. The CDR3, as DNA: TGTGCCAGCTCACGCGGACAGGATAGCTCCTACGAGCAGTACTTC. The complete variable domain, with remaining parts taken from reference TRBV18 and TRBJ2-7, reads NAGVMQNPRHLVRRRGQEARLRCSPMKGHSHVYWYRQLPEEGLKFMVYLQKENIIDESGMPKERFSAEFPKEGPSILRIQQVVRGDSAAYFCASSRGQDSSYEQYFGPGTRLTVT.

Only a few counts were recorded for this clone. Additional DNA sequences in this sample encode the identical CDR3. The chain has TRBV7-9 and TRBJ1-2; no reliable D call. Germline CDR1 reads SEHNR; CDR2 reads FQNEAQ (reference sequence). Trimming removed 1 base from V and 6 bases from J, with 3 bases in between. The CDR3 extends over 11 amino acids. The DNA of the CDR3 is TGTGCCAGCAGCTTAGGGGATGGCTACACCTTC. This gives the protein CASSLGDGYTF.

The chain joins TRBV9 to TRBJ2-1, with a tentative D call TRBD1 (5 bases). CDR1 SGDLS and CDR2 YYNGEE come from the germline V gene. CDR3 length equals 16 residues. V was trimmed by 3 bases and J by 1 base, leaving 14 bases between them. The CDR3, as DNA: TGTGCCAGCAGCGGGCGGACAAGGGATTCCTACAATGAGCAGTTCTTC. The encoded protein is CASSGRTRDSYNEQFF.

V gene TRBV5-5 combines with J gene TRBJ1-2, with D unclear. Trimming left V 3 bases short and J 6 bases short, with 27 bases between. CDR1 and CDR2 from the germline V gene are SGHKS and YYEKEE (reference sequence). The CDR3 extends over 18 amino acids. The CDR3 DNA reads as TGTGCCAGCAGCTCGTCGTGGACTCCATTCCGGGTGGTCGATGGCTACACCTTC. Translated: CASSSSWTPFRVVDGYTF.

This rearrangement joins TRBV4-1 to TRBJ2-2; TRBD2 matches at 14 bases. Germline-derived CDR1 and CDR2 are MGHRA and YSYEKL. This CDR3 contains 20 residues. The V and J ends lost 1 base and 5 bases, in that order; junction bases with no gene match: 12. For the CDR3, the DNA is TGCGCCAGCAGCCAAGCAAACCGGGGACTAGCGGGAGAAGGTACCGGGGAGCTGTTTTTT. This encodes CASSQANRGLAGEGTGELFF.

The chain links TRBV7-2 to TRBJ2-7, with D perhaps TRBD2 (6 bases). The ends were cut back, 5 bases at V and 0 bases at J, with 14 bases in the middle. CDR3 length equals 15 residues. The germline V gene encodes CDR1 SGHTA and CDR2 FQGNSA. The CDR3 sequence is CASSGAGLASYEQYF. CDR3 DNA: TGTGCCAGCAGCGGGGCGGGACTGGCCTCCTACGAGCAGTACTTC.

The chain combines TRBV11-2 with TRBJ2-7; either TRBD1 or TRBD2 may fit D (6 bases each). Per germline, CDR1 SGHAT and CDR2 FQNNGV. This CDR3 contains 16 residues. V lost 7 bases and J 6 bases, leaving 25 bases between the germline ends. The CDR3 reads CASTPIAGTRGGEQYF. The CDR3 DNA sequence: TGTGCCAGCACCCCCATAGCTGGTACCAGGGGAGGCGAGCAGTACTTC.

V usage is TRBV15 and J usage is TRBJ2-1; TRBD2 matches 8 bases. The CDR3 spans 13 residues. Germline V CDR1 and CDR2: LNHNV, YYDKDF (reference sequence). Trimming took 8 bases from V and 5 from J; bases not matched to a gene: 5. Here the CDR3 DNA reads TGTGCCACCGAAGTAGCGGGGAACAATGAGCAGTTCTTC. This gives the protein CATEVAGNNEQFF. Supplemented by reference TRBV15 and TRBJ2-1, the full variable domain reads DAMVIQNPRYQVTQFGKPVTLSCSQTLNHNVMYWYQQKSSQAPKLLFHYYDKDFNNEADTPDNFQSRRPNTSFCFLDIRSPGLGDTAMYLCATEVAGNNEQFFGPGTRLTVL.

The rearrangement uses TRBV7-2 and TRBJ2-5; maybe TRBD2 (6 bases). CDR1 is SGHTA, CDR2 FQGNSA, per germline. The CDR3 is 14 residues long. V lost 5 bases and J lost 4, with 14 bases in between. The CDR3 loop reads CASSPLTGLETQYF. The DNA for the CDR3 is TGTGCCAGCAGCCCCCTAACGGGACTAGAGACCCAGTACTTC.

This chain uses TRBV19 with TRBJ1-1, with 8 bases identical to TRBD1. The V gene's germline CDR1 is LNHDA and CDR2 SQIVND (reference sequence). This CDR3 comprises 14 residues. V was clipped by 3 bases and J by 7 bases; unmatched bases: 7. The CDR3 coding sequence is TGTGCCAGTAGTATGCCAGGGGGCCTCAATGAAGCTTTCTTT. This gives the protein CASSMPGGLNEAFF.

The chain is built from TRBV5-1 and TRBJ1-4; 9 bases match TRBD1. CDR1 is SGHRS, CDR2 YFSETQ, per germline. This CDR3 region has 15 residues. Unmatched junction bases numbered 3, after V lost 4 bases and J lost 2 bases. CDR3 DNA: TGCGCCAGCAGCGCCGGGACAGGGACTAATGAAAAACTGTTTTTT. It codes for CASSAGTGTNEKLFF.

This rearrangement joins TRBV27 to TRBJ1-2, with 7 bases matching TRBD1. Germline lookup yields CDR1 MNHEY and CDR2 SMNVEV (reference sequence). J was trimmed by 4 bases and V by 6 bases; bases with no gene match: 8. The CDR3 has 14 residues. The CDR3 is CASSQTGYGYGYTF. CDR3 nucleotide sequence: TGTGCCAGCAGCCAGACAGGGTATGGCTATGGCTACACCTTC.

CDR3 in amino acids: CASRKERSSFYEQYF. CDR3 sequence (DNA): TGTGCCAGCAGAAAAGAGCGGTCCAGTTTTTACGAGCAGTACTTC. The genes are TRBV7-9 and TRBJ2-7, with a tentative D call TRBD2 (5 bases). The V gene's germline CDR1 is SEHNR and CDR2 FQNEAQ (reference sequence). Trimming cost V 6 bases and J 4 bases, with 19 bases left between them. There are 15 residues in the CDR3.